The 17 T cell receptor beta chains below come from one sample, sequenced in a study of shared clonotypes between healthy human individuals (TCRdb year 2020). The method was the immunoSEQ multiplex PCR assay. TCRdb provides this immuneACCESS table in a form limited to in-frame rearrangements. Some clones are lacking; in checked studies, under half of them reflect an unresolved V gene, and why the rest are absent is not known. The sample records around 2.1 million clones, almost 96% of which are singletons. The ten largest clones add up to 0.13% of the sample. The sequenced material came from naive CD4+ T cells sorted from blood. This specimen's cell subset or site label, per the study, means: CD45RA+ positively selected. Receptor source: a man younger than 35 in good health.

The chain links TRBV19 to TRBJ1-6; TRBD1 agrees at 11 bases. There are 17 residues in the CDR3. Per the germline V gene, CDR1 is LNHDA and CDR2 is SQIVND (reference sequence). V lost 7 bases and J lost 2; bases outside the gene matches: 7. This CDR3 reads CASTNGQGAPYNSPLHF. The CDR3, as DNA: TGTGCCAGTACCAACGGACAGGGGGCACCCTATAATTCACCCCTCCACTTT.

The chain recombines TRBV18 with TRBJ2-1; 8 bases agree with TRBD1. The germline gives CDR1 KGHSH, CDR2 LQKENI. The length of the CDR3 is 15 residues. V lost 5 bases to trimming and J lost 3 bases; unmatched junction nucleotides: 6. The CDR3 spells CASSTGQGNYNEQFF. CDR3 DNA: TGTGCCAGCTCAACCGGACAGGGAAACTACAATGAGCAGTTCTTC.

This chain's CDR3 is CASSPTSGGYGYTF. The CDR3 DNA follows: TGCGCCAGCAGCCCCACTTCAGGGGGCTATGGCTACACCTTC. The V and J genes are TRBV5-1 and TRBJ1-2; 7 bases fit TRBD1. Per the germline V gene, CDR1 is SGHRS and CDR2 is YFSETQ. CDR3 length: 14 amino acids. V gave up 4 bases and J gave up 4 bases; unmatched junction bases: 7.

This chain uses TRBV7-6 with TRBJ2-3, with 9 bases fitting TRBD2. J was trimmed by 7 bases and V by 1 base; bases with no gene match: 3. Germline V gene lookup returns CDR1 SGHVS and CDR2 FNYEAQ. The CDR3 contains 14 residues. The CDR3 region has the DNA TGTGCCAGCAGCTTAGGGCTAGCGGGAAATACGCAGTATTTT. This codes for CASSLGLAGNTQYF.

This chain uses TRBV19 with TRBJ2-7, with D possibly TRBD1 on 6 matching bases. V was trimmed by 5 bases and J by 0 bases, leaving 14 bases between them. CDR1 LNHDA and CDR2 SQIVND come from the germline V gene (reference sequence). This CDR3 has 15 residues. The DNA for the CDR3 is TGTGCCAGTAGTCTCGAGACAGGTAGCTCCTACGAGCAGTACTTC. Translation gives CASSLETGSSYEQYF.

For this clone: Other DNA sequences from this sample encode an identical CDR3 as well. This CDR3 reads CASSPQGQETQYF. CDR3 DNA sequence: TGTGCCAGCTCACCACAGGGCCAAGAGACCCAGTACTTC. V usage is TRBV18 and J usage is TRBJ2-5; D is ambiguous. From germline, CDR1 is KGHSH and CDR2 LQKENI. Trimming removed 1 base from V and 1 base from J, with 4 bases in between. This CDR3 region has 13 residues.

V and J are TRBV18 and TRBJ2-7, with a possible D match to TRBD2 (5 bases). The CDR3 loop spans 17 amino acids. Germline CDR1 KGHSH, CDR2 LQKENI. Trimming shortened V by 2 bases and J by 2 bases, and 19 bases separated the two germline ends. CDR3 loop: CASSPGFNLRGTYEQYF. The CDR3 nucleotides are TGTGCCAGCTCACCAGGCTTTAATTTGAGAGGGACCTACGAGCAGTACTTC.

The V gene is TRBV2, the J gene TRBJ2-7; a possible D gene is TRBD2 (6 bases). V lost 8 bases to trimming and J lost 1 base, with 24 bases between them. CDR3 length equals 17 residues. Germline loops: CDR1 SNHLY, CDR2 FYNNEI. CDR3: CASFRDWDPSISYEQYF. CDR3 in DNA: TGTGCCAGCTTTCGGGACTGGGATCCTTCAATATCCTACGAGCAGTACTTC.

Of note for this clone: A much larger clone is a single base away; this may be a read error. Other DNA sequences in this sample translate to the same CDR3. The chain combines TRBV11-2 with TRBJ2-7, with unresolved D. Per the germline V gene, CDR1 is SGHAT and CDR2 is FQNNGV. Trimming took 4 bases from V and 2 from J, leaving 3 bases between them. The CDR3 has 11 amino acids. The CDR3 DNA reads as TGTGCCAGCAGCTCCACCTACGAGCAGTACTTC. Translating it yields CASSSTYEQYF.

Concerning this clone itself: Distinct nucleotide sequences in the sample also encode this CDR3. The V call is TRBV6-6, the J call TRBJ2-7; D gene uncertain. The CDR3 is made up of 14 amino acids. Germline CDR1 and CDR2: MNHNY and SVGAGI (reference sequence). The V and J ends lost 2 bases and 4 bases respectively, with 12 bases between them. CDR3 sequence reads: CASSYSSSSYEQYF. CDR3 DNA: TGTGCCAGCAGTTACAGCTCTAGTTCTTACGAGCAGTACTTC.

Note on this clone: A junction end diverges from the germline sequence, so it may reflect a read error. This chain joins TRBV5-4 and TRBJ2-7; the D is unclear. The CDR3 is made up of 13 amino acids. The germline V gene encodes CDR1 SGHNT and CDR2 YYREEE (reference sequence). This CDR3 is CASSQELYYEQYF. CDR3 nucleotide sequence: TGCGCCAGCAGCCAAGAGTTGTACTACGAGCAGTACTTC.

Turning to this clone: The sample has other DNA sequences that encode this CDR3 too. The chain joins TRBV5-1 to TRBJ1-5; D gene ambiguous. The CDR3 is made up of 14 amino acids. V lost 0 bases and J 7 bases, leaving 11 bases between the germline ends. Germline V lookup: CDR1 SGHRS, CDR2 YFSETQ. The CDR3: CASSLEGLGQPQHF. The CDR3, as DNA: TGCGCCAGCAGCTTGGAGGGTTTAGGGCAGCCCCAGCATTTT.

This sequence joins TRBV10-3 and TRBJ1-5; D unresolved. Trimming shortened V by 3 bases and J by 4 bases, and 13 bases separated the two germline ends. Germline assignment: CDR1 ENHRY and CDR2 SYGVKD. The CDR3 spans 15 residues. In DNA form, the CDR3 reads TGTGCCATCAGTGAATCCGGGCTAGATAATCAGCCCCAGCATTTT. Its protein is CAISESGLDNQPQHF.

The rearrangement joins TRBV5-8 to TRBJ2-7; tentative D call: TRBD2 (7 bases). CDR1 and CDR2 (germline): SGHTS, YDEGEE. V lost 3 bases, J lost 6 bases, and 16 bases lay in between. The CDR3 is made up of 14 amino acids. The CDR3 loop reads CASSSQGGRSEQYF. The CDR3 DNA is TGTGCCAGCAGCTCACAGGGAGGGAGAAGCGAGCAGTACTTC.

This CDR3 reads CAISPPGDTGELFF. The DNA for the CDR3 is TGTGCCATCAGCCCTCCAGGGGACACCGGGGAGCTGTTTTTT. This chain joins TRBV10-3 and TRBJ2-2, with D possibly TRBD1 on 6 matching bases. The CDR3 length is 14 residues. From germline, CDR1 is ENHRY and CDR2 SYGVKD. The germline V and J ends were trimmed by 6 bases and 3 bases, with 11 bases remaining between them.

The V and J genes are TRBV6-6 and TRBJ2-1; TRBD1 aligns across 9 bases. The CDR3 runs to 16 residues. The V gene's germline CDR1 is MNHNY and CDR2 SVGAGI (reference sequence). V lost 4 bases and J lost 5; bases outside the gene matches: 9. The CDR3 DNA follows: TGTGCCAGCAGTTCTCCCGGGACAGGGTATGACAATGAGCAGTTCTTC. This gives the protein CASSSPGTGYDNEQFF.

The rearrangement uses TRBV4-1 and TRBJ2-7; 10 bases agree with TRBD2. V gave up 0 bases and J gave up 3 bases; unmatched junction bases: 2. This CDR3 is built from 15 residues. Looked up from germline, CDR1 is MGHRA and CDR2 is YSYEKL. CDR3 sequence reads: CASSQEGLADYEQYF. CDR3 DNA sequence: TGCGCCAGCAGCCAAGAAGGACTAGCGGACTACGAGCAGTACTTC.